This TCR beta chain originates from a study of blood T cell repertoires in COVID-19. Per the authors' pipeline: By means of reference gene primer amplification, nucleated cell counts were estimated. Produced via immunoSEQ multiplex PCR; TCRdb's table is partial and in-frame only. V and J calls and clone size are given by that table; D and trimming were obtained from the DNA. Of about 130,000 clones in the sample, around nine tenths were seen once. It was during active infection that Seattle patients were enrolled and then longitudinally followed. In germline, CDR1 is SGHTA, CDR2 FQGTGA. J gave up 7 bases and V 4 bases, and 7 bases lay outside the gene matches. The CDR3 covers 14 residues.

The receptor was isolated from a woman in her 70s with COVID-19, enrolled during active disease. The sequenced sample consisted of peripheral blood. The chain links TRBV7-3 to TRBJ2-3; 8 nucleotides match TRBD2. The CDR3 nucleotides read TGTGCCAGCAGCTCCCGCGGGGGGCTGAATACGCAGTATTTT. Protein product: CASSSRGGLNTQYF.